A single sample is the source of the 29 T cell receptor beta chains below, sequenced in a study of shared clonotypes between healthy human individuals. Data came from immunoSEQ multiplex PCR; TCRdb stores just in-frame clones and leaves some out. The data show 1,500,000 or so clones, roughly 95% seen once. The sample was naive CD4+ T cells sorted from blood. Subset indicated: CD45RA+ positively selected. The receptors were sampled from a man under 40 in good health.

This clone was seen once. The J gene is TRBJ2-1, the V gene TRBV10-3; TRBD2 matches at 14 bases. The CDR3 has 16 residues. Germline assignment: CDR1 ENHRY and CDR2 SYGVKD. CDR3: CTTGLAGGRTYNEQFF. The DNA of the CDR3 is TGTACTACCGGACTAGCGGGAGGTCGGACCTACAATGAGCAGTTCTTC.

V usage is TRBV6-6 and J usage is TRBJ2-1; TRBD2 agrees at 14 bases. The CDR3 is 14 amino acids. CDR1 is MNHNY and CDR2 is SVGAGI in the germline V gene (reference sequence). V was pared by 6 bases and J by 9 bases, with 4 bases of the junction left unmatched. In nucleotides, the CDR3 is TGTGCCAGCAGCCCCGGGACTAGCGGGAGTGAGCAGTTCTTC. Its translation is CASSPGTSGSEQFF.

In DNA form, the CDR3 reads TGCAGCGTTGGAGTGGGGGCGCACGTTAGTGGCTACACCTTC. Residues: CSVGVGAHVSGYTF. The V call is TRBV29-1, the J call TRBJ1-2; tentatively, D is TRBD1 (6 bases). CDR1 is SQVTM, CDR2 ANQGSEA, per germline. Trimming shortened V by 4 bases and J by 7 bases, and 19 bases separated the two germline ends. This CDR3 has 14 amino acids.

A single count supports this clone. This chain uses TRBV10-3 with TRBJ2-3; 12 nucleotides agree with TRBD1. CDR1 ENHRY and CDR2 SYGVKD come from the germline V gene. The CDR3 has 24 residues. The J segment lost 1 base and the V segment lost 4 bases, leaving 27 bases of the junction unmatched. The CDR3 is CAISGVPGQGAGVAGAPRTDTQYF. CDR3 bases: TGTGCCATCAGTGGCGTTCCGGGACAGGGGGCCGGGGTAGCGGGAGCCCCGCGCACAGATACGCAGTATTTT.

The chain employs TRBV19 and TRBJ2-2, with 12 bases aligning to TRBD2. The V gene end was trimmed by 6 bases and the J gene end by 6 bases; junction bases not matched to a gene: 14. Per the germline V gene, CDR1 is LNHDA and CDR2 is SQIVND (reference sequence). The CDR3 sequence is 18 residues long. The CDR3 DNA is TGTGCCAGTAGCCGAGTGCTGACTAGCGGGAGTATTCCCGGGGAGCTGTTTTTT. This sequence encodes CASSRVLTSGSIPGELFF.

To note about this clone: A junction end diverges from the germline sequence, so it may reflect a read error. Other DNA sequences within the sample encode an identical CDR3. The chain's CDR3 is CASSLGTPNTGELFF. CDR3 in DNA: TGTGCCAGCAGTTTAGGGACGCCGAACACCGGGGAGCTGTTTTTT. The J gene is TRBJ2-2, the V gene TRBV7-2; D assignment may be TRBD1 or TRBD2 (5 bases each). The germline gives CDR1 SGHTA, CDR2 FQGNSA. CDR3 length equals 15 residues.

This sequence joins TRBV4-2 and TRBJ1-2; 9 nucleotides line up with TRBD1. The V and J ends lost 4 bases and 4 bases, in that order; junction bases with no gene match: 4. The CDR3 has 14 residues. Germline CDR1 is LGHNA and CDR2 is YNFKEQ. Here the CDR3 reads CASSRTGVGYGYTF. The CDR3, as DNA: TGTGCCAGCAGCCGGACAGGGGTAGGCTATGGCTACACCTTC.

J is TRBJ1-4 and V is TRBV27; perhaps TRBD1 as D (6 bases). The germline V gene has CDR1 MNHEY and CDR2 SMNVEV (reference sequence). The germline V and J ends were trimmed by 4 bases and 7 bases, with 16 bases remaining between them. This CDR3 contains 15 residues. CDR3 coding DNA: TGTGCCAGCAGTTCCCTACAGGGTGGCGTTGAAAAACTGTTTTTT. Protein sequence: CASSSLQGGVEKLFF.

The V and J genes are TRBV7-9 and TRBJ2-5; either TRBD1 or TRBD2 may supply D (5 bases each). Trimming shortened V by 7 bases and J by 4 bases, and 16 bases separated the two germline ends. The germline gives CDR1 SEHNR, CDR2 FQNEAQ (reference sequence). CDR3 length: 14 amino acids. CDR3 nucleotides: TGTGCCAGCACCTCACGGGGCTACGGAGAGACCCAGTACTTC. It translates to CASTSRGYGETQYF.

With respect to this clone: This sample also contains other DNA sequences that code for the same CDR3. The CDR3 DNA sequence: TGTGCCAGCAGTTTACAGGGGGGATATGGCTACACCTTC. This gives the protein CASSLQGGYGYTF. The V and J genes are TRBV28 and TRBJ1-2; 7 nucleotides line up with TRBD1. Per germline, CDR1 MDHEN and CDR2 SYDVKM. This CDR3 has 13 residues. The J segment lost 5 bases and the V segment lost 2 bases, leaving 2 bases of the junction unmatched.

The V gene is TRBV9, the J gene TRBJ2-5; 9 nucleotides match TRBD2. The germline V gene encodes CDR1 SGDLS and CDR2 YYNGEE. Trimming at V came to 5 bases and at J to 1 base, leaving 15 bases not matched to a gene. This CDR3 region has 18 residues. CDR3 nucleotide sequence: TGTGCCAGCAGTGTAAGCGGGCTAGCGGGATGGTCCCAAGAGACCCAGTACTTC. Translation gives CASSVSGLAGWSQETQYF.

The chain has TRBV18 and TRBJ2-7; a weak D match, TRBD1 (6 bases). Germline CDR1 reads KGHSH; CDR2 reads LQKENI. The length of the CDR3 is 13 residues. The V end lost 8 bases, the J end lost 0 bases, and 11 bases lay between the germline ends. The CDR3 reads CASTGSLSYEQYF. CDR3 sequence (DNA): TGTGCCAGCACAGGGTCCCTCTCCTACGAGCAGTACTTC.

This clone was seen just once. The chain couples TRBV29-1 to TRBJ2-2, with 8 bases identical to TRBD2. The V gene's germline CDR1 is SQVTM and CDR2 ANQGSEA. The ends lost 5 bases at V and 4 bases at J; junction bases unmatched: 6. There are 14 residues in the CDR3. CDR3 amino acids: CSVRAGESTGELFF. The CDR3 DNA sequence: TGCAGCGTTAGAGCGGGAGAAAGCACCGGGGAGCTGTTTTTT.

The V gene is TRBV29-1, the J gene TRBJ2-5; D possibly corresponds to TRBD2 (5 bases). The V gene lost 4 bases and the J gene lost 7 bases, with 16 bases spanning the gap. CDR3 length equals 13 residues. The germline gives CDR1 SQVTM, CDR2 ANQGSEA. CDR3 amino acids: CSVGSGLGVTQYF. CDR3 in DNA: TGCAGCGTTGGATCGGGCCTCGGGGTGACCCAGTACTTC. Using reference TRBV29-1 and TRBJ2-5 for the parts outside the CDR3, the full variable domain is SAVISQKPSRDICQRGTSLTIQCQVDSQVTMMFWYRQQPGQSLTLIATANQGSEATYESGFVIDKFPISRPNLTFSTLTVSNMSPEDSSIYLCSVGSGLGVTQYFGPGTRLLVL.

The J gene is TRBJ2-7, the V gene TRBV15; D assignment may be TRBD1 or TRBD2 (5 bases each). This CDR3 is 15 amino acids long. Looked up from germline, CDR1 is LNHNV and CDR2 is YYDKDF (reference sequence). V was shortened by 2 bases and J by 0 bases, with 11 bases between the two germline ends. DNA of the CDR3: TGTGCCACCAGCAGATTCAGGGAGAGCTCCTACGAGCAGTACTTC. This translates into CATSRFRESSYEQYF.

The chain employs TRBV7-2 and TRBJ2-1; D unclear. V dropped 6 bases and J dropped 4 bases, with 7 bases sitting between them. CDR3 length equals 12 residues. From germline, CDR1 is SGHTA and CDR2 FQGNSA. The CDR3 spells CASRRMYNEQFF. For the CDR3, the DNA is TGTGCCAGCAGGAGGATGTACAATGAGCAGTTCTTC.

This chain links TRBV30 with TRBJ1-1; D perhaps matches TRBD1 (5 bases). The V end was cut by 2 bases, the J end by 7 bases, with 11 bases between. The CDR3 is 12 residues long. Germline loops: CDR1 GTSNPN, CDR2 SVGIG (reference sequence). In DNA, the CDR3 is TGTGCCTGGAGTAGGGGCGGGCGTGAAGCTTTCTTT. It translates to CAWSRGGREAFF.

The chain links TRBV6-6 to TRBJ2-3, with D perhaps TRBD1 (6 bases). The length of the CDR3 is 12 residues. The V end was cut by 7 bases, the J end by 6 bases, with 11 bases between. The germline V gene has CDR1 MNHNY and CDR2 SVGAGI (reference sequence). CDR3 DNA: TGTGCCAGCACAGGGGTCACGGATACGCAGTATTTT. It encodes CASTGVTDTQYF.

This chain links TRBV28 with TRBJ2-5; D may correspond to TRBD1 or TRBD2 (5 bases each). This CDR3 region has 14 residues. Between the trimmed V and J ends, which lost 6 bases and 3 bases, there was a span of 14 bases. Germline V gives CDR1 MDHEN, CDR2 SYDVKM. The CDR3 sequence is CASSPGWGKETQYF. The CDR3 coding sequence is TGTGCCAGCAGCCCGGGTTGGGGGAAAGAGACCCAGTACTTC.

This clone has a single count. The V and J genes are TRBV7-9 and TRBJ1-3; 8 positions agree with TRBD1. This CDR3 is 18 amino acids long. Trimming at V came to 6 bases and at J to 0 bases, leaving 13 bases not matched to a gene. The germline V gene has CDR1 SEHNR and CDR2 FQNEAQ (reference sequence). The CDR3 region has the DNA TGTGCCAGCAGACCCTGGGGACAGGAATCCATCTCTGGAAACACCATATATTTT. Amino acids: CASRPWGQESISGNTIYF.

CDR3 sequence: CASSRRGSTDTQYF. The CDR3 DNA follows: TGTGCCAGCTCACGTCGGGGAAGCACAGATACGCAGTATTTT. The chain has TRBV18 and TRBJ2-3; perhaps TRBD2 as D (5 bases). Germline assignment: CDR1 KGHSH and CDR2 LQKENI. The ends were cut back, 4 bases at V and 0 bases at J, with 8 bases in the middle. This CDR3 contains 14 residues.

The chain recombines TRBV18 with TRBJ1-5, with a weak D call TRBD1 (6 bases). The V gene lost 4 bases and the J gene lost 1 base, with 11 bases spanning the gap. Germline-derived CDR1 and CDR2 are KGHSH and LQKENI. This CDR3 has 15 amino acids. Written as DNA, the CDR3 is TGTGCCAGCTCACAAACAGGGTGGAGCAATCAGCCCCAGCATTTT. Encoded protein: CASSQTGWSNQPQHF.

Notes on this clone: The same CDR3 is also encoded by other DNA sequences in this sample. The CDR3 DNA reads TGCGCCAGCAGCCCGGACAGCTCCTACGAGCAGTACTTC. The encoded protein is CASSPDSSYEQYF. The J gene is TRBJ2-7, the V gene TRBV5-1; D is possibly TRBD1 (6 bases). Germline V lookup: CDR1 SGHRS, CDR2 YFSETQ. The CDR3 extends over 13 amino acids. Trimming removed 4 bases from V and 0 bases from J, with 8 bases in between.

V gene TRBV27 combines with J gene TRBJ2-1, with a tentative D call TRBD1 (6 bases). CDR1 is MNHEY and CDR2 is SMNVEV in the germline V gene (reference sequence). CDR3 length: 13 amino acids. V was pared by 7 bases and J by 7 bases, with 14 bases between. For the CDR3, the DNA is TGTGCCAGCAAAGTACCAGGGGTAAATGAGCAGTTCTTC. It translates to CASKVPGVNEQFF.

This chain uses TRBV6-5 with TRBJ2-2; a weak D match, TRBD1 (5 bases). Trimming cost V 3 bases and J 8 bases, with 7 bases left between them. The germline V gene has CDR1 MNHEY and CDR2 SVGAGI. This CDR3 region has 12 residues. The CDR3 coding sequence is TGTGCCAGCAGTTATAAGGGGGGGGAGCTGTTTTTT. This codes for CASSYKGGELFF.

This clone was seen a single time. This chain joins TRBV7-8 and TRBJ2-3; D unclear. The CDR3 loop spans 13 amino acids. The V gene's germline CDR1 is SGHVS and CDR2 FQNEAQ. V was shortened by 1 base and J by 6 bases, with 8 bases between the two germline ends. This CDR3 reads CASSLGIRDTQYF. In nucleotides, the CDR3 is TGTGCCAGCAGCTTAGGAATTAGGGATACGCAGTATTTT.

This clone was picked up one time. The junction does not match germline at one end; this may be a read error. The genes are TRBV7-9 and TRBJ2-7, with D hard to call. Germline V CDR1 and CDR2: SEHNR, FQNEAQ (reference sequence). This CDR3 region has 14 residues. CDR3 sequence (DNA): TGTGCCAGCAGCTTAGGAGAGGCAGCCTACGAGCGGTACTTC. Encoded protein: CASSLGEAAYERYF. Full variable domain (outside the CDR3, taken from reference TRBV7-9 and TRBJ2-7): DTGVSQNPRHKITKRGQNVTFRCDPISEHNRLYWYRQTLGQGPEFLTYFQNEAQLEKSRLLSDRFSAERPKGSFSTLEIQRTEQGDSAMYLCASSLGEAAYERYFGPGTRLTVT.

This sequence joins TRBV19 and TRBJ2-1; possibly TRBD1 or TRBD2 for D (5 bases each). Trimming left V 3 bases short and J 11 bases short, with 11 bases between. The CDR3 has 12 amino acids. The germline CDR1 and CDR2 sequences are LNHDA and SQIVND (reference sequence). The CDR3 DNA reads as TGTGCCAGTAGTATCCTCGAGGGGAAGCAGTTCTTC. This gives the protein CASSILEGKQFF.

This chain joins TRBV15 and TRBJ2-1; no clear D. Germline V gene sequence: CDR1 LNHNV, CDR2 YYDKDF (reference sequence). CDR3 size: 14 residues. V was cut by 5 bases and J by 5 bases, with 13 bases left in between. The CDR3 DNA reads TGTGCCACCAGCCTGAGAATTACCGACAATGAGCAGTTCTTC. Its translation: CATSLRITDNEQFF.